This TCR beta chain originates from a study of identical twins (dated by TCRdb to between 2015 and 2016). Looking at the study overall: To test whether fetal clonotypes persist, the study used deep sequencing on TCR alpha and beta repertoires from monozygotic twins, unrelated adults of various ages, and cord blood. To rule out contamination, the twin experiments were replicated at different times with different library preparation protocols.

Taken from cysteine to phenylalanine, the CDR3 has 12 residues. Of the read, only the CDR3 DNA is kept; its 36 bases are in frame from base 1. CDR1 and CDR2, looked up from the germline V gene (reference sequence), are DFQATT and SNEGSKA. Trimming takes 0 bases from V and 8 bases from J, and the germline ends sit 8 bases apart. Every donor in the study was a healthy Caucasian. Preparation of the library involved 5' RACE. Instrument used: Illumina HiSeq 2000. Template switching added a universal primer binding site, and the final cDNA carried a unique molecular identifier that allowed TCR cDNA molecules to be counted accurately. Specific primers in the conserved constant-segment region were used to synthesize first-strand cDNA for TCR alpha and beta chains. To control for contamination, each cDNA library was double barcoded with a SMART-Mk sample barcode plus Illumina barcodes. TruSeq adapter sequences, together with Illumina sample barcodes, were added in two successive PCR steps. Sequencing of the TCR alpha and beta cDNA libraries was done on the Illumina HiSeq platform using custom primers. On the study's bioinformatics: Unique molecular identifiers were extracted from raw reads with MiGEC, and CDR3 positions were determined with MiXCR. Recombination models were inferred per individual with the repgenHMM and IGoR tools using an EM algorithm. The analysis of shared clonotypes was done with the tcR package in R, with sharing normalized by the product of cloneset sizes. Out-of-frame nonproductive sequences were analyzed to study raw recombination free of thymic and clonal selection effects. In-frame beta chains were kept once TCRdb had trimmed the public reads at Q25 with fastp and called clones with MiXCR. For every CDR3 protein sequence, its rows merge into one entry that carries the most common genes and DNA. Clone size and V and J calls follow TCRdb, not the original study. The sample table holds around 1.7 million distinct CDR3 sequences, of which about 30% were seen once. The ten largest make up less than 0.35% of the sample.

With respect to this clonotype: Its cognate antigen has yet to be identified. Base qualities are not provided; no much larger clone lies one nucleotide away.

Overall study outcomes, separate from this receptor: Abundant cord blood beta clonotypes carried fewer insertions; young adult naive repertoires showed a weaker similar trend, while memory repertoires showed none. Because the same donors could not be followed over many years, conclusions were based on cross-sectional statistical analysis. In monozygotic twins, out-of-frame TCR alpha sharing was systematically underestimated by recombination models, although the models agreed with sharing between unrelated individuals. Zero-insertion analyses could be partly confounded by invariant T cells such as MAIT and iNKT, though diverse VJ usage argued against such confounding for most clonotypes. Compared with coincidental sharing between unrelated individuals, out-of-frame TCR alpha sequences shared between twins had an excess of sequences with low generation probability. The excess sharing between twins in beta out-of-frame sequences was weaker because fewer shared sequences reduced the signal-to-noise ratio.

This sequence originates from a newborn girl in good health. Sample: cord blood. In this chain, TRBV20-1 is recombined with TRBJ2-1; TRBD2 is possibly the D segment (5 matching bases). The CDR3 has the sequence CSARELGDEQFF. At the DNA level, the sequence is TGCAGTGCTAGAGAACTAGGCGATGAGCAGTTCTTC.